This is a list of T cell receptor beta chains from one sample in a study of molecular identifiers for immune sequencing clone quantification. Via MiXCR, TCRdb re-called the PCR reads, giving one row per CDR3 protein. The sample shows about 510,000 distinct CDR3 sequences, over 20% of them seen only once. What was sequenced was naive CD8+ T cells from blood, with Jurkat cell RNA spiked in. The receptors originated from a human donor in good health. Some libraries in this study had Jurkat cell RNA spiked in. CDR3s include the opening cysteine and the closing phenylalanine or tryptophan. A D gene is named only where the DNA matches it firmly. Clone sizes are given selectively: once, few, many, or a class where the clone is expanded.

size	V	J	D	CDR3	DNA
many	TRBV19	TRBJ2-1	NA	CASSYGTLGNEQFF	TGTGCCAGTAGTTACGGGACTCTTGGAAATGAGCAGTTCTTC
few	TRBV7-9	TRBJ2-7	NA	CASSSTGTALYEQYF	TGTGCCAGCAGCTCAACCGGTACAGCTCTCTACGAGCAGTACTTC
many	TRBV4-3	TRBJ2-3	TRBD2	CASSQDPERGLAGPQADTQYF	TGCGCCAGCAGCCAAGACCCAGAAAGGGGACTAGCGGGGCCCCAGGCAGATACGCAGTATTTT
many	TRBV7-2	TRBJ2-5	NA	CASSTWDSPTGETQYF	TGTGCCAGCAGCACTTGGGACTCACCCACGGGAGAGACCCAGTACTTC
few	TRBV6-5	TRBJ2-2	NA	CASSYADMGTGELFF	TGTGCCAGCAGTTACGCGGACATGGGGACCGGGGAGCTGTTTTTT
many	TRBV5-1	TRBJ2-7	NA	CASSPGGGLADYEQYF	TGCGCCAGCAGCCCAGGTGGAGGACTCGCCGACTACGAGCAGTACTTC
NA	TRBV14	TRBJ2-7	NA	CASSQDQDGPYEQYF	TGTGCCAGCAGCCAAGATCAGGACGGACCCTACGAGCAGTACTTC
NA	TRBV5-8	TRBJ2-7	TRBD1	CASSLGWTGQEQYF	TGTGCCAGCAGCTTGGGTTGGACAGGGCAAGAGCAGTACTTC
NA	TRBV27	TRBJ2-5	TRBD1	CANPIRDRVQETQYF	TGTGCCAACCCCATCCGGGACAGGGTTCAAGAGACCCAGTACTTC
many	TRBV9	TRBJ2-5	TRBD2	CASTPGTSEETQYF	TGTGCCAGCACCCCTGGGACTAGCGAAGAGACCCAGTACTTC
NA	TRBV19	TRBJ2-1	NA	CASSILDSPEQFF	TGTGCCAGTAGTATCTTGGACAGCCCTGAGCAGTTCTTC
NA	TRBV6-5	TRBJ2-1	TRBD2	CASSTTSGELWSSYNEQFF	TGTGCCAGCAGCACAACTAGCGGGGAACTCTGGAGCTCCTACAATGAGCAGTTCTTC
many	TRBV6-1	TRBJ2-7	NA	CASSAQQRYYEQYF	TGTGCCAGCAGCGCACAGCAGAGATACTACGAGCAGTACTTC
NA	TRBV7-6	TRBJ2-3	NA	CASSLIGLIQEGTQYF	TGTGCCAGCAGCCTAATTGGACTAATTCAGGAGGGGACGCAGTATTTT
many	TRBV5-1	TRBJ2-5	NA	CASSLRQTGGETQYF	TGCGCCAGCAGCTTGAGACAGACCGGCGGGGAGACCCAGTACTTC
few	TRBV7-9	TRBJ1-5	NA	CASSSDSDSNQPQHF	TGTGCCAGCAGTTCCGACAGTGACAGCAATCAGCCCCAGCATTTT
many	TRBV4-1	TRBJ1-5	NA	CASSLSSSQPQHF	TGCGCCAGCAGCCTTTCGTCATCTCAGCCCCAGCATTTT
NA	TRBV7-9	TRBJ2-2	TRBD1	CASRDGTGGASGELFF	TGTGCCAGCAGAGACGGGACAGGGGGCGCTTCCGGGGAGCTGTTTTTT
few	TRBV7-3	TRBJ2-3	NA	CASSPLGSASTDTQYF	TGTGCCAGCAGCCCCCTTGGTAGCGCCAGCACAGATACGCAGTATTTT
many	TRBV7-9	TRBJ2-7	TRBD2	CASSLGGSAYEQYF	TGTGCCAGCAGTTTAGGCGGGAGTGCCTACGAGCAGTACTTC
many	TRBV7-9	TRBJ2-5	NA	CASRGPGLEETQYF	TGTGCCAGCAGAGGTCCAGGGCTAGAAGAGACCCAGTACTTC
many	TRBV4-1	TRBJ2-1	NA	CASSQISGKYNEQFF	TGCGCCAGCAGCCAGATTAGCGGAAAGTACAATGAGCAGTTCTTC
NA	TRBV12-3/TRBV12-4	TRBJ1-4	TRBD1	CASSSGTGNNEKLFF	TGTGCCAGCAGTTCCGGGACAGGAAATAATGAAAAACTGTTTTTT
NA	TRBV24-1	TRBJ2-1	TRBD2	CATSEPGTSSNEQFF	TGTGCCACCAGTGAACCAGGGACTAGCAGCAATGAGCAGTTCTTC
few	TRBV20-1	TRBJ2-1	TRBD1	CSALGDSDYNEQFF	TGCAGTGCTCTAGGGGACAGTGATTACAATGAGCAGTTCTTC
NA	TRBV5-6	TRBJ2-1	TRBD1	CTSSLASGTAYNEQFF	TGTACCAGCAGCTTAGCCTCCGGGACAGCCTACAATGAGCAGTTCTTC
many	TRBV7-2	TRBJ1-2	NA	CASSLFFMTESNYGYTF	TGTGCCAGCAGCTTATTCTTCATGACAGAAAGTAACTATGGCTACACCTTC
many	TRBV7-2	TRBJ2-3	TRBD2	CASSSGTSGTDTQYF	TGTGCCAGCAGCTCCGGGACTAGCGGCACAGATACGCAGTATTTT
many	TRBV7-9	TRBJ2-7	NA	CASSLGASYEQYF	TGTGCCAGCAGCCTGGGCGCCTCCTACGAGCAGTACTTC
many	TRBV20-1	TRBJ1-1	NA	CSARDVRDQNTEAFF	TGCAGTGCTAGAGATGTAAGAGACCAGAACACTGAAGCTTTCTTT
few	TRBV19	TRBJ2-7	TRBD2	CASSIAGLVSDEQYF	TGTGCCAGTAGTATAGCTGGACTAGTTTCGGACGAGCAGTACTTC
many	TRBV27	TRBJ2-3	NA	CASSLGVGATDTQYF	TGTGCCAGCAGTTTGGGGGTGGGCGCCACAGATACGCAGTATTTT
NA	TRBV3-1	TRBJ2-5	NA	CASSQAVETQYF	TGTGCCAGCAGCCAAGCGGTAGAGACCCAGTACTTC
many	TRBV5-6	TRBJ2-5	TRBD2	CASSLATGGPSETQYF	TGTGCCAGCAGCTTGGCAACGGGAGGGCCGAGCGAGACCCAGTACTTC
NA	TRBV28	TRBJ1-5	NA	CASSLWPTGNQPQHF	TGTGCCAGCAGTTTATGGCCGACCGGCAATCAGCCCCAGCATTTT
many	TRBV20-1	TRBJ1-6	TRBD1	CSARVPGQGNSPLHF	TGCAGTGCTAGAGTACCGGGACAGGGAAATTCACCCCTCCACTTT
few	TRBV19	TRBJ2-7	NA	CASSTSLFDYEQYF	TGTGCCAGTAGCACATCTCTATTCGACTACGAGCAGTACTTC
many	TRBV9	TRBJ2-6	NA	CASSGTSGANVLTF	TGTGCCAGCAGCGGAACCTCTGGGGCCAACGTCCTGACTTTC
many	TRBV4-1	TRBJ2-3	NA	CASSQEEGVSFTDTQYF	TGCGCCAGCAGCCAAGAGGAAGGGGTCAGCTTCACAGATACGCAGTATTTT
once	TRBV7-6	TRBJ1-4	NA	CASSQRGDEKLFF	TGTGCCAGCAGCCAACGGGGGGATGAAAAACTGTTTTTT
many	TRBV20-1	TRBJ2-5	NA	CSAPRIEEGGETQYF	TGCAGTGCTCCACGAATAGAAGAAGGGGGAGAGACCCAGTACTTC
NA	TRBV28	TRBJ2-7	TRBD2	CASTPTAGASEQYF	TGTGCCAGCACGCCAACAGCGGGAGCCTCCGAGCAGTACTTC
many	TRBV7-8	TRBJ1-1	NA	CASSLRGGATEAFF	TGTGCCAGCAGCCTTAGAGGTGGTGCCACTGAAGCTTTCTTT
NA	TRBV6-5	TRBJ1-6	NA	CASSYGGASPLHF	TGTGCCAGCAGTTATGGGGGAGCGTCACCCCTCCACTTT
many	TRBV4-1	TRBJ2-3	NA	CASSQESVRSTDTQYF	TGCGCCAGCAGCCAAGAGTCCGTTAGAAGCACAGATACGCAGTATTTT
many	TRBV4-3	TRBJ1-4	NA	CASSQEKVGGEKLFF	TGCGCCAGCAGCCAAGAAAAAGTCGGGGGTGAAAAACTGTTTTTT
many	TRBV5-4	TRBJ1-1	NA	CASSPTGRSEAFF	TGTGCCAGCAGCCCAACAGGGAGAAGTGAAGCTTTCTTT
NA	TRBV27	TRBJ2-7	TRBD2	CASSLIGRVSYEQYF	TGTGCCAGCAGTTTAATAGGGAGGGTCTCCTACGAGCAGTACTTC
NA	TRBV20-1	TRBJ2-7	NA	CSAFTSGYSYEQYF	TGCAGTGCTTTCACCTCGGGTTACTCCTACGAGCAGTACTTC